This passage covers 3 T cell receptor beta chains from one sample sequenced in a study of radiation and T cells in renal cell carcinoma (dated by TCRdb to about 2020). Library method: the immunoSEQ multiplex PCR assay. This immuneACCESS table, as held by TCRdb, lists in-frame sequences with V and J called but not all clones. Of the missing ones, under half trace to an unresolved V gene in checked studies; the others have no known cause. For this sample there are roughly 86,000 clones; about 85% appear just once. Around 9.1% of the sample rests with the top ten. The sample's time point label, decoded: blood 4 weeks post-SBRT, at nephrectomy. What the treatment or condition label conveys for this sample: 15 Gy SBRT to primary tumor, nephrectomy 4 weeks later. The sequences come from blood, collected from a patient whose treatment included radiotherapy and nephrectomy. The origin of the receptors is a man aged 45 to 65 with renal cell carcinoma.

The chain joins TRBV6-5 to TRBJ2-5; perhaps TRBD2 as D (6 bases). The V end lost 2 bases, the J end lost 4 bases, and 14 bases lay between the germline ends. This CDR3 is 15 amino acids long. CDR1 is MNHEY and CDR2 is SVGAGI in the germline V gene. CDR3 loop: CASSYGPAGIETQYF. The CDR3 nucleotides read TGTGCCAGCAGTTACGGGCCAGCGGGCATAGAGACCCAGTACTTC.

The chain uses TRBV11-3 and TRBJ2-6, with D possibly being TRBD2 (5 bases). The CDR3 is 14 residues long. Germline V gives CDR1 SGHNT, CDR2 YENEEA. V lost 5 bases and J lost 11, with 16 bases in between. The CDR3 nucleotides are TGTGCCAGCAGCCCCGGACTCAGCGCCGACGTCCTGACTTTC. This codes for CASSPGLSADVLTF.

The rearrangement uses TRBV7-8 and TRBJ1-5; D gene unclear. Germline V gene sequence: CDR1 SGHVS, CDR2 FQNEAQ. V was clipped by 4 bases and J by 2 bases, with 9 bases between them. There are 14 residues in the CDR3. In DNA form, the CDR3 reads TGTGCCAGCAGCTATCGTACGGGCAATCAGCCCCAGCATTTT. This encodes CASSYRTGNQPQHF.